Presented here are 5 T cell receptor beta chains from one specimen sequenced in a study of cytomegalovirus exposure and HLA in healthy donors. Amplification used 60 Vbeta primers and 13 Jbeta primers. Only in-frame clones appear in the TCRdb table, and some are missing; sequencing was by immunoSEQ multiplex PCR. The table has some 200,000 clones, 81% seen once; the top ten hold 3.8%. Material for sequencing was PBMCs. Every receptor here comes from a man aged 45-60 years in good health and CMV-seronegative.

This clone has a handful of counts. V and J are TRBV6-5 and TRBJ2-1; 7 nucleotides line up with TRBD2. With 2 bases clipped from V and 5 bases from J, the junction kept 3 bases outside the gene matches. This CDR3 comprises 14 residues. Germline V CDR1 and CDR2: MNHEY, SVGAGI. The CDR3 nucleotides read TGTGCCAGCAGTTACGGGGGACTAAACAATGAGCAGTTCTTC. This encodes CASSYGGLNNEQFF.

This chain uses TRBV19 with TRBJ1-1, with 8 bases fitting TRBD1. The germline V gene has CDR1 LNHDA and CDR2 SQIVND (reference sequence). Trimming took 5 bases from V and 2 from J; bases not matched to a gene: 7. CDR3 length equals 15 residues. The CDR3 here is CASSLGTGDNTEAFF. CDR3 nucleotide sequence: TGTGCCAGTAGTTTAGGGACAGGAGATAACACTGAAGCTTTCTTT.

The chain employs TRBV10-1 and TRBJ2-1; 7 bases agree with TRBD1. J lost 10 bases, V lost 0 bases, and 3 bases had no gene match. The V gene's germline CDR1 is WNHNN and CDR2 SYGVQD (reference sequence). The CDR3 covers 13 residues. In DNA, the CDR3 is TGCGCCAGCAGTGAGTCGGACAGGAACGAGCAGTTCTTC. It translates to CASSESDRNEQFF.

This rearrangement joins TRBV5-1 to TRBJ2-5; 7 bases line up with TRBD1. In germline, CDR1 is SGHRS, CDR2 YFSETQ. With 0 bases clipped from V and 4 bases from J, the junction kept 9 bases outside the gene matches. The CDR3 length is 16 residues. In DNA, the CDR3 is TGCGCCAGCAGCTTGGAAGGGACAGCGTCCGGAGAGACCCAGTACTTC. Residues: CASSLEGTASGETQYF.

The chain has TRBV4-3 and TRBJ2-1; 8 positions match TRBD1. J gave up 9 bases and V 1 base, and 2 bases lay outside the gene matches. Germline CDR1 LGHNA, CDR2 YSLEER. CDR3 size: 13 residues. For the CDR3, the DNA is TGCGCCAGCAGCCAAGCAGGGGGCATTGAGCAGTTCTTC. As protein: CASSQAGGIEQFF.